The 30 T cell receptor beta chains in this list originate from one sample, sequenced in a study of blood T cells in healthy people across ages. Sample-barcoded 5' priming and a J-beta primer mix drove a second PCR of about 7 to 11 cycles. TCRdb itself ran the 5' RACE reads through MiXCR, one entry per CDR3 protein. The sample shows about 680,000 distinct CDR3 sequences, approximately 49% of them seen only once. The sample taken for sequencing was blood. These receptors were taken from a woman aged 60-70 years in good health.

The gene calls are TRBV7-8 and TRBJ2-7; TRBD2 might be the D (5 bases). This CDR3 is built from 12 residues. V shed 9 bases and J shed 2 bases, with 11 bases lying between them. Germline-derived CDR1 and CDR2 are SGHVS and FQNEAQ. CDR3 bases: TGTGCCAGTAGAGCGGCGGCCTACGAGCAGTACTTC. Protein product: CASRAAAYEQYF. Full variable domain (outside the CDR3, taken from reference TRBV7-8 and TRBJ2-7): GAGVSQSPRYKVAKRGQDVALRCDPISGHVSLFWYQQALGQGPEFLTYFQNEAQLDKSGLPSDRFFAERPEGSVSTLKIQRTQQEDSAVYLCASRAAAYEQYFGPGTRLTVT.

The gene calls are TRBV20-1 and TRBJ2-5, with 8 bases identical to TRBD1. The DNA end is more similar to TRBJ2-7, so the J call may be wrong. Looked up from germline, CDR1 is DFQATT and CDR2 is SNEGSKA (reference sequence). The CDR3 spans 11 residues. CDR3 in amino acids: CSAWTGHEQYF. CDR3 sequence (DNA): TGCAGTGCGTGGACAGGGCACGAGCAGTACTTC.

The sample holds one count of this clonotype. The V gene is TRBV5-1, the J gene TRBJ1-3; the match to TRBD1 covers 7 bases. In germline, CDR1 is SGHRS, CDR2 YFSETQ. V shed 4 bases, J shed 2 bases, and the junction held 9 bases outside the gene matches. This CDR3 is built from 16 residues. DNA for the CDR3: TGCGCCAGCAGCCCGGGGGACAGTACGACTGGAAACACCATATATTTT. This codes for CASSPGDSTTGNTIYF.

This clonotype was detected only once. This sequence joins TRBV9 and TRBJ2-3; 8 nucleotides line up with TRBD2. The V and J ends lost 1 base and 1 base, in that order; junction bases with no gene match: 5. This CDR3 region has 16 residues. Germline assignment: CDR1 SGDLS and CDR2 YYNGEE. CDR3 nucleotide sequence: TGTGCCAGCAGCGTAAAGAGACTAGCGCGCACAGATACGCAGTATTTT. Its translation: CASSVKRLARTDTQYF. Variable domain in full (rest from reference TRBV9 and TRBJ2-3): DSGVTQTPKHLITATGQRVTLRCSPRSGDLSVYWYQQSLDQGLQFLIQYYNGEERAKGNILERFSAQQFPDLHSELNLSSLELGDSALYFCASSVKRLARTDTQYFGPGTRLTVL.

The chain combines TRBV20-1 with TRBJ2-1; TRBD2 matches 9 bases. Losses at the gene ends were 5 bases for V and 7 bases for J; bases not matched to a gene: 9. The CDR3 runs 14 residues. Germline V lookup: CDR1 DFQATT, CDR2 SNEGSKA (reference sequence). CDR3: CSAPRLAEGNEQFF. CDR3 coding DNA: TGCAGTGCTCCCAGACTAGCGGAGGGGAATGAGCAGTTCTTC.

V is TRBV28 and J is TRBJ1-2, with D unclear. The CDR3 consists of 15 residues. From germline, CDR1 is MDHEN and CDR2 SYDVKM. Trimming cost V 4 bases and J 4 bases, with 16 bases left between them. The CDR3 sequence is CASSSPRAIAYGYTF. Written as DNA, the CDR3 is TGTGCCAGCAGTTCCCCTCGAGCCATAGCCTATGGCTACACCTTC.

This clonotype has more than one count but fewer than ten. The CDR3, as DNA: TGCGCCAGCAGCTGGTATCAGGGCTCCTACGAGCAGTACTTC. This codes for CASSWYQGSYEQYF. The genes are TRBV5-1 and TRBJ2-7; perhaps TRBD1 as D (5 bases). There are 14 residues in the CDR3. Germline assignment: CDR1 SGHRS and CDR2 YFSETQ. The V end was cut by 3 bases, the J end by 0 bases, with 10 bases between.

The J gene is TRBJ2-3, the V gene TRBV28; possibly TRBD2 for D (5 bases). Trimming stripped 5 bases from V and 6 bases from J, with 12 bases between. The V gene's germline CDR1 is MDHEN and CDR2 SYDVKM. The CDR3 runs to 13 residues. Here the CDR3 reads CASSHGRGDTQYF. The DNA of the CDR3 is TGTGCCAGCAGTCACGGCCGGGGTGATACGCAGTATTTT.

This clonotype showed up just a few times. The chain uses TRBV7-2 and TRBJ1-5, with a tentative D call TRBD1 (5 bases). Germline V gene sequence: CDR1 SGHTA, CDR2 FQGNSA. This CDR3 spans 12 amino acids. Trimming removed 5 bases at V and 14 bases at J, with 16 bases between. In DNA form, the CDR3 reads TGTGCCAGCAGCCTAGACCCAGGGCGGAAGCATTTT. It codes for CASSLDPGRKHF.

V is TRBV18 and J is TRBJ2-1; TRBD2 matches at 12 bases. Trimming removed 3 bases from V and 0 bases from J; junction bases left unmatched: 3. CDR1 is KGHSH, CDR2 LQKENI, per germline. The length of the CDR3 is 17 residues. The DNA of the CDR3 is TGTGCCAGCTCACCGACGACTAGCGGGAGCTCCTACAATGAGCAGTTCTTC. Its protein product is CASSPTTSGSSYNEQFF.

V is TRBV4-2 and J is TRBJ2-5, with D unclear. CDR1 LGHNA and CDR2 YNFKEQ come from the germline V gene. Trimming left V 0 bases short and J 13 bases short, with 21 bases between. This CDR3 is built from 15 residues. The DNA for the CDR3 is TGTGCCAGCAGCCAAGAGGGGTGGTACTCCTACGAGCGGTACTTC. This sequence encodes CASSQEGWYSYERYF.

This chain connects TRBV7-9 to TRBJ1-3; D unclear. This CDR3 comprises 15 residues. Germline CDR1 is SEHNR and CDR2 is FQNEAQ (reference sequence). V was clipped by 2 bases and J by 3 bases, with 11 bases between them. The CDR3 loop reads CASSLSAYYGNTIYF. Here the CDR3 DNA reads TGTGCCAGCAGCTTATCGGCTTATTATGGAAACACCATATATTTT.

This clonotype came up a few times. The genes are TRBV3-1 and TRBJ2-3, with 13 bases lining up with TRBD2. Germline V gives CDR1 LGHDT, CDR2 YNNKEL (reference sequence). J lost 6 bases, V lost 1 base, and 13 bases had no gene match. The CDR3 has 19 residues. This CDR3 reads CASSQAPGGLAGASDTQYF. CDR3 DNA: TGTGCCAGCAGCCAAGCCCCAGGTGGACTAGCGGGAGCTTCGGATACGCAGTATTTT.

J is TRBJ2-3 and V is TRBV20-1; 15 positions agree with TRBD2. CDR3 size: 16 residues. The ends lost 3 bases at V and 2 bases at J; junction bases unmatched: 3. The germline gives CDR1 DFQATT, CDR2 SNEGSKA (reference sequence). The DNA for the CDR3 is TGCAGTGCTAGGGGACTAGCGGGAGGATTCACAGATACGCAGTATTTT. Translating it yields CSARGLAGGFTDTQYF.

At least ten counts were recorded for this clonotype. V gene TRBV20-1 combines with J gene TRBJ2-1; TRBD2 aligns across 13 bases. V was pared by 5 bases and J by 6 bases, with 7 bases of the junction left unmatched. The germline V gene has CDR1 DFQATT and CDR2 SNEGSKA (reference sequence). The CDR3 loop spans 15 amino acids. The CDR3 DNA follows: TGCAGTGCTGGTATCGGGACTAGCGGGACCAATGAGCAGTTCTTC. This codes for CSAGIGTSGTNEQFF.

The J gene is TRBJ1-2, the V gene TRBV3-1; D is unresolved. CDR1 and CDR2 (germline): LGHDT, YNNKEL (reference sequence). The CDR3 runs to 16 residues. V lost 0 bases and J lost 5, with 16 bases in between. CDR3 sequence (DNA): TGTGCCAGCAGCCAAGAGGGCGGGAAGAACCCGTATGGCTACACCTTC. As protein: CASSQEGGKNPYGYTF.

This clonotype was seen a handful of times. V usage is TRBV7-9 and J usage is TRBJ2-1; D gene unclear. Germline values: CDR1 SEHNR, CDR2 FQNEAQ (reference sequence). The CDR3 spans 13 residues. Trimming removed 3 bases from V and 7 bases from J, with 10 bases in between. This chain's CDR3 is CASSFVGGNEQFF. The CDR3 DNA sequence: TGTGCCAGCAGCTTCGTCGGTGGGAATGAGCAGTTCTTC.

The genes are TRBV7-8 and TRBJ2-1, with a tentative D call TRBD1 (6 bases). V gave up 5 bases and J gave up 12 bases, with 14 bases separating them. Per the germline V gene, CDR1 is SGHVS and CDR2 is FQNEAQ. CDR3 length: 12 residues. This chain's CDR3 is CASSTHRERQFF. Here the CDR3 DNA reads TGTGCCAGCAGCACCCACAGGGAAAGGCAGTTCTTC. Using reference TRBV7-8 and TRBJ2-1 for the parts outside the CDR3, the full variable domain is GAGVSQSPRYKVAKRGQDVALRCDPISGHVSLFWYQQALGQGPEFLTYFQNEAQLDKSGLPSDRFFAERPEGSVSTLKIQRTQQEDSAVYLCASSTHRERQFFGPGTRLTVL.

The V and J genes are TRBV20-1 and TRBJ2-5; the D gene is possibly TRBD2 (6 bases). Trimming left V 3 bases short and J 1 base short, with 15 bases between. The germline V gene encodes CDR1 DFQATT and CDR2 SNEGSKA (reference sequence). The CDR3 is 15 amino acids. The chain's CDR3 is CSARALRDAQETQYF. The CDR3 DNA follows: TGCAGTGCTAGGGCGCTGCGGGATGCCCAAGAGACCCAGTACTTC.

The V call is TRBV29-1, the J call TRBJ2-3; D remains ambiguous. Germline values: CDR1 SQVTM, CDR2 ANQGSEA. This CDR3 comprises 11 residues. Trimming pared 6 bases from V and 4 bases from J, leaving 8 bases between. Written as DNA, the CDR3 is TGCAGCGTAACCACCCCAGATACGCAGTATTTT. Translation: CSVTTPDTQYF.

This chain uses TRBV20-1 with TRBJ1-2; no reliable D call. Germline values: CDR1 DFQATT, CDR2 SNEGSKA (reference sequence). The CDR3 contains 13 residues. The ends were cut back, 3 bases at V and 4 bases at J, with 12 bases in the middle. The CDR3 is CSARGFSGYGYTF. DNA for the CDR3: TGCAGTGCTAGGGGGTTTAGCGGCTATGGCTACACCTTC.

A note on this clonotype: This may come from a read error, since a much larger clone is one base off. The CDR3, as DNA: TGTGCCAGCAGCTTCGGACTAGCGACCTACGAGCAGTACTTC. Its protein is CASSFGLATYEQYF. The chain combines TRBV7-2 with TRBJ2-7, with 9 bases identical to TRBD2. Trimming cost V 3 bases and J 2 bases; bases outside gene matches: 2. The CDR3 length is 14 residues. The V gene's germline CDR1 is SGHTA and CDR2 FQGNSA.

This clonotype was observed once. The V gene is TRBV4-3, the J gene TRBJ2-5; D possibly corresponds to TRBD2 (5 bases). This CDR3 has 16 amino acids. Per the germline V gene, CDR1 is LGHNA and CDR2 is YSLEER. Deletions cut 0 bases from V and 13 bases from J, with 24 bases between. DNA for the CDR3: TGCGCCAGCAGCCAAGATTCCGGGGATGGGATGGCCAAGGCGTACTTC. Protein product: CASSQDSGDGMAKAYF.

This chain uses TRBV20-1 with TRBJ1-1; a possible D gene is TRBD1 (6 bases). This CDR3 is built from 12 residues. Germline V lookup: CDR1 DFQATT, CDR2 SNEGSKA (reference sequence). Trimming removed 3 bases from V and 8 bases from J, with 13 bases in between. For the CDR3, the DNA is TGCAGTGCTAGTCGACAGGCTAGAGAAGCTTTCTTT. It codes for CSASRQAREAFF.

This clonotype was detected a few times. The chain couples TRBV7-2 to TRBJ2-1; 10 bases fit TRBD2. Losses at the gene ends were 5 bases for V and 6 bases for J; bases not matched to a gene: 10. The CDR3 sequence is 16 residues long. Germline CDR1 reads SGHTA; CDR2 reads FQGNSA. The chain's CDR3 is CASSPTSSGRSNEQFF. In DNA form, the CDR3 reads TGTGCCAGCAGCCCTACCTCTAGCGGGAGATCCAATGAGCAGTTCTTC.

The CDR3 coding sequence is TGTGCCAGCAGCCTATCAGGACAGAGAAATCAGCCCCAGCATTTT. Translated: CASSLSGQRNQPQHF. The V call is TRBV7-2, the J call TRBJ1-5; the D gene is possibly TRBD1 (6 bases). V was shortened by 5 bases and J by 4 bases, with 15 bases between the two germline ends. The CDR3 is 15 amino acids. Germline V lookup: CDR1 SGHTA, CDR2 FQGNSA.

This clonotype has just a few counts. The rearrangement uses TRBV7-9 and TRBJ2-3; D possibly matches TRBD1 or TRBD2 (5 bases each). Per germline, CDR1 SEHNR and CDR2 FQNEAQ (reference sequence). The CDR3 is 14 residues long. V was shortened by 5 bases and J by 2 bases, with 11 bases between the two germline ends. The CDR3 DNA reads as TGTGCCAGCAGCCCGGGGCATTACACAGATACGCAGTATTTT. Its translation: CASSPGHYTDTQYF.

The CDR3, as DNA: TGCAGCGTTGCCGCCGGGACAGGGATGTCCTACGAGCAGTACTTC. Its translation: CSVAAGTGMSYEQYF. The gene calls are TRBV29-1 and TRBJ2-7, with TRBD1 identical over 9 bases. Germline values: CDR1 SQVTM, CDR2 ANQGSEA. The ends lost 4 bases at V and 1 base at J; junction bases unmatched: 8. The CDR3 runs to 15 residues.

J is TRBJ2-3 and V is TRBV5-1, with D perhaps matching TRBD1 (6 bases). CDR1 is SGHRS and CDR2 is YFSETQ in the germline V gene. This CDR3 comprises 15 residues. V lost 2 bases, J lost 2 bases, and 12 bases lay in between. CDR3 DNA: TGCGCCAGCAGCTTAGGGACACAAATCACAGATACGCAGTATTTT. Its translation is CASSLGTQITDTQYF.

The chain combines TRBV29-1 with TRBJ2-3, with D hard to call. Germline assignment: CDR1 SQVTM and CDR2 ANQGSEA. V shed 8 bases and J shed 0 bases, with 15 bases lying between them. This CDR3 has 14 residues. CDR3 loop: CSSSSPLSTDTQYF. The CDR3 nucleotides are TGCAGCTCTTCCAGCCCGCTAAGCACAGATACGCAGTATTTT.